This TCR beta chain derives from a study of blood T cell repertoires in COVID-19. The study recruited exposed participants who had met a COVID-19 case within 2 weeks before entry. In the original processing: The authors estimated nucleated cell counts from reference gene primer amplification. Libraries were prepared by immunoSEQ multiplex PCR; TCRdb keeps only in-frame clonotypes and omits some of them. V and J calls plus clone size are reproduced from that table; the DNA served to infer D and trimming. This sample has some 180,000 clones; roughly 84% occur once, and the top ten carry around 3.1%. The material sequenced was PBMCs or T cells enriched from blood (not recorded which). This TCR came from a woman aged 30 to 39 who had been exposed to COVID-19.

DNA for the CDR3: TGTGCCAGCAGCTTGCATGGAGGGGCGGGGGACACTGAAGCTTTCTTT. It yields the protein CASSLHGGAGDTEAFF. This sequence joins TRBV7-2 and TRBJ1-1, with D perhaps TRBD1 (5 bases). CDR1 and CDR2 from the germline V gene are SGHTA and FQGNSA. Trimming shortened V by 3 bases and J by 3 bases, and 17 bases separated the two germline ends. The CDR3 extends over 16 amino acids.